The T cell receptor (beta chain) described here comes from a study of response to subunit inactivated influenza vaccine. This clonotype was counted between two and nine times. Antigen: not known. TCRdb reanalysed the RT-PCR reads using MiXCR and keeps one entry per CDR3 protein. The data contain hundreds of thousands of distinct CDR3 sequences, approximately 15% of them singletons. The trim removed 3 bases at V and 10 bases at J, leaving 7 bases unmatched. The CDR3 loop spans 13 amino acids. Germline CDR1 and CDR2: SGDLS and YYNGEE. Findings and caveats of the study: It was suggested by the authors that few new T cells are recruited by each seasonal influenza vaccination.

Sample: PBMCs from blood, taken around 15 days before vaccination. The clonotype was recovered from a man between 50 and 59 years old who received an inactivated influenza vaccine. This rearrangement joins TRBV9 to TRBJ2-3; 8 bases match TRBD2. CDR3 sequence: CASSDAGGRAQYF. As DNA, the CDR3 is TGTGCCAGCAGCGATGCGGGGGGTAGAGCGCAGTATTTT.